This entry concerns a single T cell receptor (beta chain). Its antigen is not known. Total RNA extracted from each sample amounted to at least 5.5 micrograms. The use of a sample-barcoded 5' primer and a J-beta primer mix characterized a second PCR of about 7 to 12 cycles. TCRdb re-analysed the 5' RACE reads in MiXCR, keeping a single row per CDR3 protein. The sample consists of approximately 700,000 distinct CDR3 sequences, about 32% of them appearing once. Looked up from germline, CDR1 is SGDLS and CDR2 is YYNGEE. Trimming took 4 bases from V and 10 from J; bases not matched to a gene: 7. The CDR3 sequence is 13 residues long. This record belongs to a study of blood T cells in healthy people across ages. Study-level points and caveats: Unsorted PBMC material precluded a definitive naive versus antigen-experienced comparison. Possibly, changes in expanded clonotypes were confounded because donor CMV status was unknown.

This TCR came from a woman older than 75 in good health. Sequencing used blood. V and J are TRBV9 and TRBJ1-4; 7 bases match TRBD1. The CDR3 loop is CASSTRQGGKLFF. The CDR3 bases are TGTGCCAGCAGCACGCGACAGGGAGGAAAACTGTTTTTT.